Below, 15 T cell receptor beta chains from the same sample are listed, as sequenced in a study of blood T cell repertoires in COVID-19. Sequencing used immunoSEQ multiplex PCR; TCRdb keeps in-frame clones, though not all of them. The sample shows about 250,000 clones, 70% to 90% of them seen only once. The specimen was PBMCs or T cells enriched from blood (not recorded which). These receptors originate from a woman aged 25 to 45 who had recovered from COVID-19.

The CDR3 sequence is CASSPRTPSGSTYNEQFF. As DNA, the CDR3 is TGTGCCAGCTCACCACGGACCCCCAGCGGGAGCACCTACAATGAGCAGTTCTTC. This rearrangement joins TRBV18 to TRBJ2-1; 8 nucleotides align to TRBD2. Looked up from germline, CDR1 is KGHSH and CDR2 is LQKENI. With V trimmed by 1 base and J by 2 bases, 10 bases remained unmatched. This CDR3 has 18 amino acids.

This clone was counted a single time. Written as DNA, the CDR3 is TGTGCCAGCAGGGCTGGACAGGGACCACTCCTAAATGAAAAACTGTTTTTT. Protein: CASRAGQGPLLNEKLFF. The V call is TRBV27, the J call TRBJ1-4; 8 nucleotides line up with TRBD1. Germline V lookup: CDR1 MNHEY, CDR2 SMNVEV (reference sequence). Trimming at V came to 6 bases and at J to 5 bases, leaving 14 bases not matched to a gene. CDR3 length: 17 amino acids.

V gene TRBV19 combines with J gene TRBJ1-1; TRBD1 is a possible D gene (6 bases). The V gene lost 5 bases and the J gene lost 5 bases, with 15 bases spanning the gap. The CDR3 covers 14 residues. Germline V CDR1 and CDR2: LNHDA, SQIVND (reference sequence). DNA for the CDR3: TGTGCCAGTAGTTTCGGGACATCAGGGACTGAAGCTTTCTTT. This translates into CASSFGTSGTEAFF.

This clone showed up just a few times. The chain couples TRBV10-1 to TRBJ2-7; D ambiguous. The CDR3 contains 12 residues. CDR1 is WNHNN and CDR2 is SYGVQD in the germline V gene (reference sequence). Trimming cost V 1 base and J 7 bases, with 8 bases left between them. CDR3 residues: CASSEYLREQYF. The CDR3 bases are TGCGCCAGCAGTGAGTACCTCCGGGAGCAGTACTTC.

V and J are TRBV27 and TRBJ2-1, with D perhaps matching TRBD1 (5 bases). CDR1 and CDR2 from the germline V gene are MNHEY and SMNVEV (reference sequence). This CDR3 contains 11 residues. V was cut by 6 bases and J by 7 bases, with 7 bases left in between. The CDR3 region has the DNA TGTGCCAGCAGCCAGGGAAATGAGCAGTTCTTC. Amino acids: CASSQGNEQFF.

The rearrangement uses TRBV28 and TRBJ1-6, with D unresolved. Trimming pared 3 bases from V and 7 bases from J, leaving 10 bases between. The germline CDR1 and CDR2 sequences are MDHEN and SYDVKM. CDR3 length equals 14 residues. CDR3 loop: CASSLPGTNSPLHF. The CDR3 bases are TGTGCCAGCAGTTTGCCAGGTACAAATTCACCCCTCCACTTT.

There are a few counts of this clone. The chain links TRBV7-9 to TRBJ1-4, with D possibly being TRBD1 (5 bases). Trimming left V 5 bases short and J 5 bases short, with 12 bases between. Germline V gene sequence: CDR1 SEHNR, CDR2 FQNEAQ (reference sequence). This CDR3 contains 14 residues. The chain's CDR3 is CASSQESGNEKLFF. DNA of the CDR3: TGTGCCAGCAGCCAGGAATCAGGGAATGAAAAACTGTTTTTT.

The chain recombines TRBV29-1 with TRBJ2-7; the D gene is possibly TRBD2 (6 bases). Germline assignment: CDR1 SQVTM and CDR2 ANQGSEA. This CDR3 is built from 13 residues. Trimming left V 4 bases short and J 5 bases short, with 15 bases between. CDR3 nucleotides: TGCAGCGTTGCTGGTCTAGCGCGGAACGAGCAGTACTTC. This codes for CSVAGLARNEQYF.

The chain employs TRBV15 and TRBJ2-3, with TRBD2 as a possible D gene (5 bases). This CDR3 is built from 14 residues. Trimming took off 2 bases at V and 2 bases at J, with 8 bases between the two ends. Germline CDR1 and CDR2: LNHNV and YYDKDF (reference sequence). Written as DNA, the CDR3 is TGTGCCACCAGCAGAACTAGTGTCACAGATACGCAGTATTTT. It codes for CATSRTSVTDTQYF.

The chain recombines TRBV27 with TRBJ2-1; D is perhaps TRBD2 (6 bases). V was shortened by 9 bases and J by 4 bases, with 19 bases between the two germline ends. Germline V gives CDR1 MNHEY, CDR2 SMNVEV (reference sequence). The CDR3 has 15 residues. In DNA, the CDR3 is TGTGCCAGTGCCAGGGACTCCCAGATATACAATGAGCAGTTCTTC. Its protein is CASARDSQIYNEQFF.

This clone was counted ten times or more. The DNA for the CDR3 is TGTGCCAGCAGCTTTGCAGGGCGGATCTATGGCTACACCTTC. Amino acid sequence: CASSFAGRIYGYTF. V gene TRBV7-2 combines with J gene TRBJ1-2; D is possibly TRBD1 (5 bases). Per the germline V gene, CDR1 is SGHTA and CDR2 is FQGNSA. CDR3 length: 14 residues. V shed 3 bases and J shed 4 bases, with 12 bases lying between them.

The chain uses TRBV5-6 and TRBJ1-1; D gene unclear. This CDR3 region has 12 residues. Trimming cost V 0 bases and J 8 bases, with 8 bases left between them. In germline, CDR1 is SGHDT, CDR2 YYEEEE. CDR3 nucleotides: TGTGCCAGCAGCTTGGGGTGGGCAGAAGCTTTCTTT. Translating it yields CASSLGWAEAFF.

V is TRBV6-2 or TRBV6-3 and J is TRBJ1-1, with D perhaps TRBD1 (5 bases). With 4 bases removed from V and 6 bases from J, the gap between germline ends came to 21 bases. There are 16 residues in the CDR3. Germline V gives CDR1 MNHEY, CDR2 SVGEGT. CDR3 sequence reads: CASSLNTGWSGPEAFF. CDR3 bases: TGTGCCAGCAGTTTAAATACAGGATGGAGTGGGCCTGAAGCTTTCTTT.

This clone was seen just once. The CDR3 region is CASSPISGLSLDLNIQYF. The CDR3 nucleotides are TGTGCCAGCTCACCGATTTCGGGACTTAGCTTGGATCTAAACATTCAGTACTTC. The chain joins TRBV18 to TRBJ2-4; TRBD2 might be the D (6 bases). V lost 3 bases and J 6 bases, leaving 24 bases between the germline ends. The germline V gene has CDR1 KGHSH and CDR2 LQKENI. CDR3 length equals 18 residues.

The rearrangement uses TRBV2 and TRBJ2-5; 10 bases align to TRBD1. Germline CDR1 reads SNHLY; CDR2 reads FYNNEI. CDR3 length: 13 amino acids. V gave up 10 bases and J gave up 5 bases; unmatched junction bases: 7. CDR3 residues: CANRQGAGETQYF. Written as DNA, the CDR3 is TGTGCCAACCGACAGGGGGCGGGGGAGACCCAGTACTTC. Full variable domain (rest looked up from reference TRBV2 and TRBJ2-5): EPEVTQTPSHQVTQMGQEVILRCVPISNHLYFYWYRQILGQKVEFLVSFYNNEISEKSEIFDDQFSVERPDGSNFTLKIRSTKLEDSAMYFCANRQGAGETQYFGPGTRLLVL.